This T cell receptor (beta chain) was obtained from a study of early T cells in non-severe SARS-CoV-2 infection. This clonotype was found many times. Via MiXCR, TCRdb re-called the 5' RACE reads, giving one row per CDR3 protein. This table has approximately 34,000 distinct CDR3 sequences, roughly 5% appearing once. This CDR3 has 15 residues. Germline V CDR1 and CDR2: LGHNA, YSLEER. Trimming took 0 bases from V and 6 from J, leaving 12 bases between them. The chain combines TRBV4-3 with TRBJ2-4; the D gene is possibly TRBD1 (5 bases). The sequence derives from an adult who was a healthcare worker with PCR-confirmed SARS-CoV-2 infection or an uninfected control (not recorded which). Source: whole blood, taken at baseline. In DNA form, the CDR3 reads TGCGCCAGCAGCCAAGATGGGCGACAGCTAAACATTCAGTACTTC. Translation: CASSQDGRQLNIQYF.